The T cell receptor (beta chain) described here comes from a study of cytomegalovirus exposure and HLA in healthy donors. Both 60 Vbeta primers and 13 Jbeta primers went into the PCR. Clones were sequenced by immunoSEQ multiplex PCR, and TCRdb holds only the in-frame ones, with some missing. The data contain 90,000 to 100,000 clones, roughly 76% of them seen just once; the ten biggest clones take up around 19%. Losses at the gene ends were 11 bases for V and 2 bases for J; bases not matched to a gene: 5. CDR3 size: 13 residues. CDR1 and CDR2 (germline): MNHEY, SMNVEV (reference sequence). This clone was detected once.

V usage is TRBV27 and J usage is TRBJ2-3; TRBD2 matches 9 bases. This TCR was recovered from an older woman in good health and CMV-seropositive. Sequenced: PBMCs. The CDR3 DNA sequence: TGTGCCTCGCGGGGGGGATTCACAGATACGCAGTATTTT. It yields the protein CASRGGFTDTQYF.